This TCR beta chain was recorded in a study of cytomegalovirus exposure and HLA in healthy donors. Comment on this clone: The target antigen is unknown.

The CDR3 length is 12 residues. Looked up from germline, CDR1 is MDHEN and CDR2 is SYDVKM. Trimming removed 8 bases from V and 4 bases from J, with 8 bases in between. The PCR employed 60 Vbeta primers together with 13 Jbeta primers. Assay: immunoSEQ multiplex PCR; the TCRdb copy retains only in-frame clones and omits some. The top ten hold 1% to 1.5% of the sample, which has 100,000 or so clones, around 70% seen once. Study-wide results and caveats: Some highly shared sequence variants likely arose as a pipeline artifact. A later analysis revealed that TCR association rates differed between HLA loci, peaking at DRB1 and bottoming out at HLA-C. Relative to the approximately 670-donor mean, N-insertions were reportedly fewer in an Asian-associated ancestry cluster in a later analysis. It was confirmed in vitro that a few of the CMV-associated chains were specific for CMV antigens.

The receptor was isolated from a man between 35 and 55 years old in good health and CMV-seronegative. Material: PBMCs. This rearrangement joins TRBV28 to TRBJ2-2; no firm D call. CDR3 bases: TGTGCCAGCGAGACGGGCACCGGGGAGCTGTTTTTT. Translating gives CASETGTGELFF.